This record concerns one T cell receptor beta chain sequence. Its antigen is unknown. The sample originates from a study of Graves' ophthalmopathy and Graves' hyperthyroidism. Across the whole study: Ophthalmopathy not arising within 18 months of follow-up defined hyperthyroidism as stable.

Enrolled hyperthyroidism patients had a new diagnosis, a duration under 2 months, and an age of 18 to 65. Patients were excluded if they had other autoimmune diseases or uncontrolled infections, and likewise if pregnancy or lactation applied. Amplification targeted the TCR beta CDR3 regions, with RNA transcripts as the source material. HTBI primers were used in a first-round RT-PCR, which preceded a second-round multiplex PCR. MiXCR, applied by TCRdb to the multiplex PCR reads, yields one record per CDR3 protein. Of about 1.1 million distinct CDR3 sequences listed, 36% are singletons. Study-level results: Blood samples also showed most expanded thyroid clonotypes exceeding 0.001 frequency.

The V and J ends lost 4 bases and 7 bases respectively, with 4 bases between them. The CDR3 loop spans 9 amino acids. Germline V gene data show CDR1 as SQVTM and CDR2 as ANQGSEA. This TCR was sampled from an adult man with Graves' hyperthyroidism. Sequenced input: peripheral blood or thyroid tissue (not recorded which). The rearrangement uses TRBV29-1 and TRBJ1-2; D call uncertain. CDR3 DNA: TGCAGCGTTGGCGCTGGCTACACCTTC. Its translation: CSVGAGYTF. The full variable domain, in which reference TRBV29-1 and TRBJ1-2 provide the parts outside the CDR3, is SAVISQKPSRDICQRGTSLTIQCQVDSQVTMMFWYRQQPGQSLTLIATANQGSEATYESGFVIDKFPISRPNLTFSTLTVSNMSPEDSSIYLCSVGAGYTFGSGTRLTVV.